This entry describes one TCR beta chain. Its ends do not fully match the called genes, so a read error is possible. In germline, CDR1 is GTSNPN, CDR2 SVGIG (reference sequence). The CDR3 loop spans 12 amino acids. The sample belongs to a study of blood T cell repertoires in COVID-19. Study-wide background: Samples of COVID-19 (acute and convalescent) were obtained from the United States, Italy and Spain. PBMCs, B-cell-depleted T cells, or T cells provided the cDNA or gDNA that made up the material.

In the original analysis: Reference gene primer amplification yielded estimated nucleated cell counts. Clones were read by immunoSEQ multiplex PCR, and TCRdb kept only the in-frame ones, dropping some. From that table come the V and J calls and clone size; the DNA was used to work out D and trimming. Among about 250,000 clones listed, 70% to 90% were seen once. The sequence came from a man younger than 35 with active or convalescent COVID-19. The sample consisted of peripheral blood. The J gene is TRBJ1-2, the V gene TRBV30; 7 bases agree with TRBD1. CDR3 bases: TGTGCCTGGAGTTCATTAGCCAGGGACAGCGTCTTC. Amino acids: CAWSSLARDSVF.